This T cell receptor (beta chain) originates from a study of shared clonotypes between healthy human individuals. As for this clone: Distinct nucleotide sequences in the sample also encode this CDR3.

J lost 1 base, V lost 5 bases, and 4 bases had no gene match. The CDR3 extends over 15 amino acids. Germline V gives CDR1 LNHDA, CDR2 SQIVND (reference sequence). Using immunoSEQ multiplex PCR, the repertoire was profiled, and TCRdb retains in-frame clones only, with some absent. The data show some 1.4 million clones, roughly 96% seen once. Specimen: naive CD4+ T cells sorted from blood. Subset in this sample: CD45RA+ positively selected. The V gene is TRBV19, the J gene TRBJ2-7, with 11 bases aligning to TRBD2. The source of this sequence is a man under 40 in good health. Here the CDR3 DNA reads TGTGCCAGTAGTCTCCGGACTAGCGGGTCCTACGAGCAGTACTTC. It codes for CASSLRTSGSYEQYF.